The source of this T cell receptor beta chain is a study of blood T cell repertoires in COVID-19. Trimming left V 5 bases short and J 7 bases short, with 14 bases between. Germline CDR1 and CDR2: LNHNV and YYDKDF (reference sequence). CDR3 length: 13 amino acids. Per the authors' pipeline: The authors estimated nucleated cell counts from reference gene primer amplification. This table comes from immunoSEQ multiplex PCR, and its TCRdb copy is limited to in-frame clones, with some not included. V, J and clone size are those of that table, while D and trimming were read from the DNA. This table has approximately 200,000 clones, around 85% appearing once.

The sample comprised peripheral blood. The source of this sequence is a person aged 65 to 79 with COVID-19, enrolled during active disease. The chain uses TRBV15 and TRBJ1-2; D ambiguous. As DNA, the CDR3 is TGTGCCACCAGCCTAGACCCGAGAGGTGGCTACACCTTC. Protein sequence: CATSLDPRGGYTF.